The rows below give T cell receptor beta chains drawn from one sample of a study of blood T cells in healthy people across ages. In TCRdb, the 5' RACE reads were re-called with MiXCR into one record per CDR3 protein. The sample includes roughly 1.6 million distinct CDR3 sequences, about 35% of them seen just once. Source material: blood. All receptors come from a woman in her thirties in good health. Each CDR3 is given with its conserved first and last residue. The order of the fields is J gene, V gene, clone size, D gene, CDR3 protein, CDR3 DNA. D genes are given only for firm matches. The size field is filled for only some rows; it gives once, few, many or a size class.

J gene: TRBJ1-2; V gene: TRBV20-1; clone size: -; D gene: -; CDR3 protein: CSAPDTTNYGYTF; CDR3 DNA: TGCAGTGCTCCCGACACAACTAACTATGGCTACACCTTC
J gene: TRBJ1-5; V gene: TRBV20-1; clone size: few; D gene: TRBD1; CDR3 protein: CSASRGNSNQPQHF; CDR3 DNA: TGCAGTGCCTCCAGGGGGAATAGCAATCAGCCCCAGCATTTT
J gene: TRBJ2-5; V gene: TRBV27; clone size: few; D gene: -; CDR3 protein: CASSFSGLFETQYF; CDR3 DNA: TGTGCCAGCAGTTTTTCGGGTTTATTTGAGACCCAGTACTTC
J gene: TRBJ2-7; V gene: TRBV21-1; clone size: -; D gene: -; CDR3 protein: CASSKSNSASYEQYF; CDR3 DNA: TGTGCCAGCAGCAAGAGTAACAGCGCCTCCTACGAGCAGTACTTC
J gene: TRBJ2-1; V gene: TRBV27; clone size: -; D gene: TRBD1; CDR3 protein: CASSLQGADEQFF; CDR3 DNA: TGTGCCAGCAGTTTACAGGGGGCGGATGAGCAGTTCTTC
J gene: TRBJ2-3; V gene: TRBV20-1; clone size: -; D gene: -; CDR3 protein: CSAKYTSHTDTQYF; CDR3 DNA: TGCAGTGCTAAATACACGAGCCACACAGATACGCAGTATTTT
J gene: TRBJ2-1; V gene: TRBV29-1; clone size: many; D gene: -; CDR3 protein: CSVGRERLYNEQFF; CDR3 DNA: TGCAGCGTTGGAAGGGAGAGACTTTACAATGAGCAGTTCTTC
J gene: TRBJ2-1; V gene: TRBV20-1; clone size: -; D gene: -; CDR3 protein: CSKSFSYNEQFF; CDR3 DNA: TGCAGTAAGTCATTCTCCTACAATGAGCAGTTCTTC
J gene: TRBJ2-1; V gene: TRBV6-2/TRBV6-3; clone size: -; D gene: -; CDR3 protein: CASNYSTGIFNEQFF; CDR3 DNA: TGTGCCAGCAATTACTCCACCGGGATATTTAATGAGCAGTTCTTC
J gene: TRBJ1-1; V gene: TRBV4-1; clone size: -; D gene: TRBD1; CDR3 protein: CASSPFGGQGVLNTEAFF; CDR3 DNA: TGCGCCAGCAGCCCTTTCGGGGGACAGGGGGTACTGAACACTGAAGCTTTCTTT
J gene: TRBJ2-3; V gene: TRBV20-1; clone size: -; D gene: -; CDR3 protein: CSARTFSADTQYF; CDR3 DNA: TGCAGTGCTAGAACCTTTAGCGCAGATACGCAGTATTTT
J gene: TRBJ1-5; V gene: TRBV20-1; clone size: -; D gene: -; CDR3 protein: CSARQGGDQPQHF; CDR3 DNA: TGCAGTGCTAGACAGGGTGGGGATCAGCCCCAGCATTTT
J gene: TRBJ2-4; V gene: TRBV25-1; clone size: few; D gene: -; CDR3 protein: CASSEFRAKNIQYF; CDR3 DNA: TGTGCCAGCAGTGAATTTAGGGCCAAAAACATTCAGTACTTC
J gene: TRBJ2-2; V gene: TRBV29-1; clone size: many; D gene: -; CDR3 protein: CSVDPGTGELFF; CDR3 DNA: TGCAGCGTAGACCCCGGGACCGGGGAGCTGTTTTTT
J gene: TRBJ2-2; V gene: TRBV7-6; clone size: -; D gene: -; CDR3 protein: CASSLGGKSTGELFF; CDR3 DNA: TGTGCCAGCAGCTTAGGAGGGAAAAGCACCGGGGAGCTGTTTTTT
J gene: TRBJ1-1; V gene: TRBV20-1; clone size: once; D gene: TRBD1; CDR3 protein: CSARFRDRVWDTEAFF; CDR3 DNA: TGCAGTGCTAGATTCCGGGACAGGGTATGGGACACTGAAGCTTTCTTT
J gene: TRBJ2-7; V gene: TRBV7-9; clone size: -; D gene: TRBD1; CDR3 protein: CASSPQGQVSHEQYF; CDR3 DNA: TGTGCCAGCAGCCCCCAGGGACAGGTTAGCCACGAGCAGTACTTC
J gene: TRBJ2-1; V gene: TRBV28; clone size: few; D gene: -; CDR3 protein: CASSSPGDGEQFF; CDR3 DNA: TGTGCCAGCAGTTCTCCGGGGGACGGTGAGCAGTTCTTC
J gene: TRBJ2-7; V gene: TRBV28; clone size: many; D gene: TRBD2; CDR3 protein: CASSSLRTSGGLYEQYF; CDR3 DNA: TGTGCCAGCAGTTCTCTTCGGACTAGCGGGGGACTCTACGAGCAGTACTTC
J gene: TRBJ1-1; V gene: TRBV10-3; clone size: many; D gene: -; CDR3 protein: CAISDQGVNTEAFF; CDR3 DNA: TGTGCCATCAGTGATCAGGGCGTTAACACTGAAGCTTTCTTT
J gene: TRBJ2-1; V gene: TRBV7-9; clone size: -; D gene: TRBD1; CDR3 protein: CASSSGRGRPGNEQFF; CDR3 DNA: TGTGCCAGCAGCTCAGGCAGGGGGCGCCCTGGTAATGAGCAGTTCTTC
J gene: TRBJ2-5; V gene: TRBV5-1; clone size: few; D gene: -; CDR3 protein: CASSLDGGYETQYF; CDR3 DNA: TGCGCCAGCAGCTTGGATGGGGGCTACGAGACCCAGTACTTC
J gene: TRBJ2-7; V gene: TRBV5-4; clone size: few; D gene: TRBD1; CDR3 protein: CASSIGQGHLLEQYF; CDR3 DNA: TGTGCCAGCAGCATCGGACAGGGCCATTTATTAGAGCAGTACTTC
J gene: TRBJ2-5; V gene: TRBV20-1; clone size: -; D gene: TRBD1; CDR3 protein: CSAGSPGQSQETQYF; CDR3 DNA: TGCAGTGCTGGCTCCCCGGGACAGAGTCAAGAGACCCAGTACTTC